This entry describes one T cell receptor beta chain. The target antigen is unknown. The V gene end was trimmed by 3 bases and the J gene end by 4 bases; junction bases not matched to a gene: 4. CDR1 KGHSH and CDR2 LQKENI come from the germline V gene. The CDR3 sequence is 15 residues long. This specimen belongs to a study of vaccination effects on CD4 cells after COVID-19. Clones were sequenced by immunoSEQ multiplex PCR, and TCRdb holds only the in-frame ones, with some missing. The data hold under 40,000 clones, with 82% observed a single time. Subsequent to roughly 9 days of culture, CD4+ T cells were isolated.

Sequences were derived from CD4+ T cells from PBMCs cultured without peptide, sampled before COVID-19 vaccination. This chain uses TRBV18 with TRBJ2-5; 11 positions match TRBD2. The receptor was isolated from a human donor who received a COVID-19 vaccine. The CDR3 spells CASSPLAGGRETQYF. In DNA, the CDR3 is TGTGCCAGCTCACCTCTAGCGGGGGGTCGAGAGACCCAGTACTTC.